The present TCR beta chain was sequenced within a study of blood T cell repertoires in COVID-19. Study as a whole: Some COVID-19 samples were acute and others convalescent; all came from the United States, Italy and Spain. Nucleic acid was either cDNA or gDNA, and it came from T cells, B-cell-depleted T cells, or PBMCs.

This clone was picked up one time. There are 16 residues in the CDR3. Germline CDR1 reads SGHTS; CDR2 reads YDEGEE. The germline V and J ends were trimmed by 0 bases and 4 bases, with 13 bases remaining between them. Authors' processing steps: Nucleated cell counts were estimated from reference gene primer amplification. The assay was immunoSEQ multiplex PCR, and TCRdb's table has in-frame clones only and misses some. The V and J calls and clone size were taken over from that table, and D and trimming were inferred from the DNA. The sample yields a few hundred thousand clones, around four fifths seen once.

This receptor was obtained from an elderly woman with active or convalescent COVID-19. The specimen sequenced was peripheral blood. The chain combines TRBV5-8 with TRBJ1-4; D perhaps matches TRBD1 (6 bases). The CDR3 sequence: CASSLATDSHNEKLFF. CDR3 nucleotide sequence: TGTGCCAGCAGCTTGGCGACGGACAGCCATAATGAAAAACTGTTTTTT.